This TCR beta chain comes out of a study of monozygotic twins with inflammatory bowel disease. The CDR3 sequence is 14 residues long. CDR1 is SGHRS and CDR2 is YFSETQ in the germline V gene. About this clonotype: The antigen remains undetermined.

Overall study results and limits: Patient repertoires may carry noise from differing immunosuppressive treatments. Any single strong signal or clonotype tied to IBD lacked support.

TCRdb reanalyzed the 5' RACE reads and collapses them to one entry per CDR3 protein, without DNA. This table lists about 43,000 distinct CDR3 sequences. Sequenced: blood. The clonotype comes from a human donor with ulcerative colitis or Crohn's disease, or a healthy co-twin of an affected twin (not recorded which). This chain connects TRBV5-1 to TRBJ1-5; there is no DNA to check the TCRdb D call of TRBD1. CDR3 residues: CASSQGQGNQPQHF.